This T cell receptor beta chain originates from a study of radiation and T cells in renal cell carcinoma. Time point denoted: baseline pretreatment blood. Treatment in this sample: 15 Gy SBRT to primary tumor, nephrectomy 4 weeks later. Serial blood draws occurred at baseline and 2 and 4 weeks post-SBRT. The table came from immunoSEQ multiplex PCR; TCRdb's copy has only in-frame clones and leaves some out. This repertoire shows 120,000 to 150,000 clones, roughly 90% found once; its top ten account for 4.1%. CDR3 length: 15 residues. Germline V gene sequence: CDR1 MDHEN, CDR2 SYDVKM. With V trimmed by 4 bases and J by 1 base, 2 bases remained unmatched.

This clonotype was obtained from a woman aged 70-85 years with renal cell carcinoma. This chain uses TRBV28 with TRBJ2-3, with 10 bases matching TRBD2. The source material was blood, sampled from a patient whose treatment included radiotherapy and nephrectomy. The CDR3 nucleotides are TGTGCCAGCAGTTCAACTAGCGGGGGCACAGATACGCAGTATTTT. Amino acids: CASSSTSGGTDTQYF.